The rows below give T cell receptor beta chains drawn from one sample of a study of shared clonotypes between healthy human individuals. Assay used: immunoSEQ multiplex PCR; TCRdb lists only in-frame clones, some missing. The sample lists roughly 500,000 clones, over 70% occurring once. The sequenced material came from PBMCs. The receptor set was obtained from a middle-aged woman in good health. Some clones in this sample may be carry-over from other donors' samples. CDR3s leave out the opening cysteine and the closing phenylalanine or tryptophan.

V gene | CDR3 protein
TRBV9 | ASSPRTGPGELF
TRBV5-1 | ASSRLAGVGETQY
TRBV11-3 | ASSSRQSSYNEQF
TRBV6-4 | ASSLDSTGELF
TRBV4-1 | ASSQGLGGETQY
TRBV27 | ASSLNEPTYEQY
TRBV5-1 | ASTMGGSQETQY
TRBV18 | ASSPADSGTEAF
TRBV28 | ASRRFGEQY
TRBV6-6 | ASSYGGEANTEAF
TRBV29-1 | SVELRGSGNTIY
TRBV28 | ASRLLAGGVRETQY
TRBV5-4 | ASSSGTSEGGAQY
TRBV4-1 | ASSQDRGEGLGVGELF
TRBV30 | AWSIAGLQPQH
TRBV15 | ATSRAGQGGYGYT
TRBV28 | ASSSLPRGPED
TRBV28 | ASSLQGKPYGYT
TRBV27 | ASRGSHMNTEAF
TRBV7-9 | ASSLVSGRFTDTQY
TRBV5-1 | ASSLWSGSSQY
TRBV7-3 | ASSLTGGTGVNEQY
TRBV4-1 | ASSHYTRTSQETQY
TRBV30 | AWSRGQGSYNEQF
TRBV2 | ASSEVSGTGAYEQY
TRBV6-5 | ASSKRGVAYEQY
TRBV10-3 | AISLTGLYEQY
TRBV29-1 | SVRDTSGANVLT
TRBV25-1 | ASSEHFWTGELF
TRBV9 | ASSPRTGLNEQY
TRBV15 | ATSNDVAREQY
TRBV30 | AWRKVSLGSGNTIY